This is a list of T cell receptor beta chains from one sample in a study of cytomegalovirus exposure and HLA in healthy donors. Some clones are missing from TCRdb's copy, which holds only in-frame ones; the method was immunoSEQ multiplex PCR. The sample lists 200,000 to 250,000 clones, around 88% occurring once. Sequencing was performed on PBMCs. The receptor source for this set is a woman aged 18 to 35 in good health and CMV-seronegative. Both conserved end residues are part of each CDR3. D genes are given only for firm matches. For some rows the clone size is stated as once, few or many, or as a class when expanded; others skip it.

J gene: TRBJ1-5
clone size: .
D gene: .
V gene: TRBV7-9
CDR3 protein: CASSIYRDQPQHF
CDR3 DNA: TGTGCCAGCAGCATCTACAGGGATCAGCCCCAGCATTTT

J gene: TRBJ2-1
clone size: .
D gene: TRBD2
V gene: TRBV14
CDR3 protein: CASSQDSREGLNNEQFF
CDR3 DNA: TGTGCCAGCAGCCAAGATTCACGGGAGGGCCTCAACAATGAGCAGTTCTTC

J gene: TRBJ2-3
clone size: .
D gene: TRBD1
V gene: TRBV2
CDR3 protein: CASGGQGAFVDTQYF
CDR3 DNA: TGTGCCAGCGGAGGACAGGGGGCATTTGTAGATACGCAGTATTTT

J gene: TRBJ2-7
clone size: .
D gene: TRBD2
V gene: TRBV6-5
CDR3 protein: CASSYKPIAGVGEQYF
CDR3 DNA: TGTGCCAGCAGTTACAAACCTATAGCGGGAGTTGGCGAGCAGTACTTC

J gene: TRBJ2-7
clone size: .
D gene: TRBD1
V gene: TRBV7-6
CDR3 protein: CASSLRQGAFYEQYF
CDR3 DNA: TGTGCCAGCAGCCTGAGACAGGGGGCTTTCTACGAGCAGTACTTC

J gene: TRBJ1-1
clone size: .
D gene: .
V gene: TRBV7-2
CDR3 protein: CASSLSPTYKNTEAFF
CDR3 DNA: TGTGCCAGCAGCTTAAGTCCCACATATAAGAACACTGAAGCTTTCTTT

J gene: TRBJ2-3
clone size: .
D gene: .
V gene: TRBV27
CDR3 protein: CASSNRESTDTQYF
CDR3 DNA: TGTGCCAGCAGTAACAGGGAGAGCACAGATACGCAGTATTTT

J gene: TRBJ2-2
clone size: few
D gene: .
V gene: TRBV5-1
CDR3 protein: CASSLDRSGTGELFF
CDR3 DNA: TGCGCCAGCAGCTTGGATCGTTCGGGCACCGGGGAGCTGTTTTTT

J gene: TRBJ2-6
clone size: .
D gene: TRBD1
V gene: TRBV18
CDR3 protein: CASSPTTGSTGANVLTF
CDR3 DNA: TGTGCCAGCTCACCAACGACAGGGTCTACCGGGGCCAACGTCCTGACTTTC

J gene: TRBJ1-1
clone size: .
D gene: .
V gene: TRBV7-9
CDR3 protein: CASSLRTDNTEAFF
CDR3 DNA: TGTGCCAGCAGCTTAAGGACAGACAACACTGAAGCTTTCTTT

J gene: TRBJ1-1
clone size: .
D gene: .
V gene: TRBV9
CDR3 protein: CASSVDREEPNTEAFF
CDR3 DNA: TGTGCCAGCAGCGTAGACAGGGAAGAGCCAAACACTGAAGCTTTCTTT

J gene: TRBJ1-4
clone size: .
D gene: .
V gene: TRBV6-1
CDR3 protein: CASSVIAAGEKLFF
CDR3 DNA: TGTGCCAGCAGTGTAATAGCAGCTGGTGAAAAACTGTTTTTT

J gene: TRBJ2-2
clone size: once
D gene: .
V gene: TRBV28
CDR3 protein: CASKEVPGELFF
CDR3 DNA: TGTGCCAGCAAAGAGGTCCCCGGGGAGCTGTTTTTT

J gene: TRBJ2-5
clone size: .
D gene: TRBD2
V gene: TRBV19
CDR3 protein: CASSMTSGRQETQYF
CDR3 DNA: TGTGCCAGTAGTATGACTAGCGGGAGACAAGAGACCCAGTACTTC

J gene: TRBJ2-7
clone size: .
D gene: TRBD2
V gene: TRBV6-1
CDR3 protein: CASSGWVGRAQKFYEQYF
CDR3 DNA: TGTGCCAGCAGTGGGTGGGTGGGGAGGGCTCAAAAATTCTACGAGCAGTACTTC

J gene: TRBJ2-3
clone size: .
D gene: .
V gene: TRBV19
CDR3 protein: CASSQTGYSGRSMSTDTQYF
CDR3 DNA: TGTGCCAGTAGTCAGACAGGGTACAGCGGGAGAAGTATGAGCACAGATACGCAGTATTTT

J gene: TRBJ1-1
clone size: .
D gene: TRBD1
V gene: TRBV27
CDR3 protein: CASSYGQGLLNTEAFF
CDR3 DNA: TGTGCCAGCAGTTATGGACAGGGACTGTTGAACACTGAAGCTTTCTTT

J gene: TRBJ2-2
clone size: .
D gene: .
V gene: TRBV6-5
CDR3 protein: CASSYYSGTGELFF
CDR3 DNA: TGTGCCAGCAGTTATTATTCCGGCACCGGGGAGCTGTTTTTT

J gene: TRBJ1-1
clone size: .
D gene: .
V gene: TRBV7-9
CDR3 protein: CASSLRPGGDTEAFF
CDR3 DNA: TGTGCCAGCAGCTTAAGGCCGGGGGGGGACACTGAAGCTTTCTTT

J gene: TRBJ1-2
clone size: .
D gene: .
V gene: TRBV19
CDR3 protein: CASKEGTGYTF
CDR3 DNA: TGTGCCAGTAAGGAGGGAACTGGCTACACCTTC

J gene: TRBJ2-3
clone size: .
D gene: TRBD2
V gene: TRBV5-1
CDR3 protein: CASSLGGGSTTNTQYF
CDR3 DNA: TGCGCCAGCAGCTTGGGCGGCGGGAGTACGACAAATACGCAGTATTTT

J gene: TRBJ1-2
clone size: .
D gene: .
V gene: TRBV27
CDR3 protein: CASSLGGPGEYGYTF
CDR3 DNA: TGTGCCAGCAGTTTAGGAGGCCCAGGGGAGTATGGCTACACCTTC

J gene: TRBJ1-2
clone size: .
D gene: .
V gene: TRBV5-4
CDR3 protein: CASRYRGEDYGYTF
CDR3 DNA: TGTGCCAGCAGATACCGAGGTGAGGACTATGGCTACACCTTC

J gene: TRBJ2-6
clone size: .
D gene: .
V gene: TRBV5-4
CDR3 protein: CASSLGLRSSGANVLTF
CDR3 DNA: TGTGCCAGCAGCTTGGGGCTACGGAGCTCTGGGGCCAACGTCCTGACTTTC

J gene: TRBJ1-2
clone size: few
D gene: .
V gene: TRBV5-1
CDR3 protein: CASSLSGDGYTF
CDR3 DNA: TGCGCCAGCAGCTTGTCAGGGGACGGCTACACCTTC

J gene: TRBJ1-2
clone size: .
D gene: TRBD1
V gene: TRBV28
CDR3 protein: CASSRPSGTGTGGYTF
CDR3 DNA: TGTGCCAGCAGTAGACCCTCCGGGACAGGGACCGGTGGCTACACCTTC

J gene: TRBJ1-2
clone size: .
D gene: TRBD1
V gene: TRBV29-1
CDR3 protein: CSVRQGNYGYTF
CDR3 DNA: TGCAGCGTACGACAGGGTAACTATGGCTACACCTTC

J gene: TRBJ2-3
clone size: .
D gene: TRBD2
V gene: TRBV6-5
CDR3 protein: CASSYQAGAGPDTQYF
CDR3 DNA: TGTGCCAGCAGTTACCAAGCGGGAGCGGGCCCAGATACGCAGTATTTT

J gene: TRBJ2-3
clone size: .
D gene: TRBD1
V gene: TRBV5-6
CDR3 protein: CASSLRQGRTDTQYF
CDR3 DNA: TGTGCCAGCAGCCTCAGACAGGGTCGCACAGATACGCAGTATTTT

J gene: TRBJ2-3
clone size: .
D gene: TRBD2
V gene: TRBV28
CDR3 protein: CASGRLAGGLSTDTQYF
CDR3 DNA: TGTGCCAGCGGACGTCTAGCGGGAGGACTAAGCACAGATACGCAGTATTTT

J gene: TRBJ2-5
clone size: .
D gene: TRBD2
V gene: TRBV7-9
CDR3 protein: CASTWGTKLRETQYF
CDR3 DNA: TGTGCCAGCACCTGGGGGACTAAACTGCGCGAGACCCAGTACTTC

J gene: TRBJ2-5
clone size: .
D gene: TRBD2
V gene: TRBV7-9
CDR3 protein: CASSLSSSGTQETQYF
CDR3 DNA: TGTGCCAGCAGCTTATCATCCAGCGGGACCCAAGAGACCCAGTACTTC

J gene: TRBJ2-3
clone size: .
D gene: .
V gene: TRBV23-1
CDR3 protein: CASSQSSRRKNTDTQYF
CDR3 DNA: TGCGCCAGCAGTCAATCGTCCCGGAGAAAGAACACAGATACGCAGTATTTT

J gene: TRBJ1-5
clone size: .
D gene: .
V gene: TRBV19
CDR3 protein: CASSIDFAGGGQPQHF
CDR3 DNA: TGTGCCAGTAGTATAGATTTCGCGGGGGGCGGTCAGCCCCAGCATTTT

J gene: TRBJ1-1
clone size: .
D gene: .
V gene: TRBV6-6
CDR3 protein: CASSPGKVSSVAEAFF
CDR3 DNA: TGTGCCAGCAGTCCCGGGAAGGTCAGCTCGGTCGCTGAAGCTTTCTTT

J gene: TRBJ2-2
clone size: .
D gene: .
V gene: TRBV7-6
CDR3 protein: CASSFLTGCIGGELFF
CDR3 DNA: TGTGCCAGCAGCTTCCTGACGGGGTGTATCGGCGGGGAGCTGTTTTTT

J gene: TRBJ2-3
clone size: .
D gene: TRBD2
V gene: TRBV29-1
CDR3 protein: CSVGTSGRSRPTDTQYF
CDR3 DNA: TGCAGCGTCGGGACTAGCGGACGTTCACGGCCGACAGATACGCAGTATTTT

J gene: TRBJ2-6
clone size: few
D gene: TRBD2
V gene: TRBV4-2
CDR3 protein: CASSHLLGGAGANVLTF
CDR3 DNA: TGTGCCAGCAGCCACCTTCTCGGGGGGGCTGGGGCCAACGTCCTGACTTTC

J gene: TRBJ1-2
clone size: .
D gene: .
V gene: TRBV28
CDR3 protein: CASSTTKANYGYTF
CDR3 DNA: TGTGCCAGCAGCACGACAAAGGCTAACTATGGCTACACCTTC

J gene: TRBJ1-1
clone size: .
D gene: TRBD1
V gene: TRBV7-9
CDR3 protein: CASRPDRASLNTEAFF
CDR3 DNA: TGTGCCAGCAGGCCGGACAGGGCCAGCCTTAACACTGAAGCTTTCTTT

J gene: TRBJ2-3
clone size: few
D gene: .
V gene: TRBV29-1
CDR3 protein: CSVDVLARDLDTQYF
CDR3 DNA: TGCAGCGTTGATGTTCTAGCGCGAGACCTCGATACGCAGTATTTT

J gene: TRBJ1-4
clone size: .
D gene: .
V gene: TRBV6-5
CDR3 protein: CASSPVGDSNEKLFF
CDR3 DNA: TGTGCCAGCAGCCCCGTAGGGGATTCTAATGAAAAACTGTTTTTT

J gene: TRBJ1-5
clone size: .
D gene: TRBD1
V gene: TRBV2
CDR3 protein: CASSAGTGDLNQPQHF
CDR3 DNA: TGTGCCAGCAGTGCCGGGACAGGAGACTTGAATCAGCCCCAGCATTTT

J gene: TRBJ1-2
clone size: .
D gene: .
V gene: TRBV14
CDR3 protein: CASSTKTGLNYGYTF
CDR3 DNA: TGTGCCAGCAGCACTAAGACGGGACTAAACTATGGCTACACCTTC

J gene: TRBJ2-3
clone size: .
D gene: TRBD2
V gene: TRBV6-4
CDR3 protein: CASSDTAGLGDTQYF
CDR3 DNA: TGTGCCAGCAGTGACACAGCGGGGCTGGGGGATACGCAGTATTTT

J gene: TRBJ2-7
clone size: few
D gene: TRBD2
V gene: TRBV10-1
CDR3 protein: CASSESSSGRAREQYF
CDR3 DNA: TGCGCCAGCAGTGAGTCGTCTAGCGGGAGGGCTAGGGAGCAGTACTTC

J gene: TRBJ2-7
clone size: .
D gene: .
V gene: TRBV21-1
CDR3 protein: CASILPPYEQYF
CDR3 DNA: TGTGCCAGCATCCTACCCCCCTACGAGCAGTACTTC

J gene: TRBJ2-2
clone size: once
D gene: .
V gene: TRBV7-9
CDR3 protein: CASSYPPKELAGELFF
CDR3 DNA: TGTGCCAGCAGTTACCCCCCCAAAGAACTAGCCGGGGAGCTGTTTTTT

J gene: TRBJ2-1
clone size: .
D gene: TRBD2
V gene: TRBV11-3
CDR3 protein: CASSEGLAYNEQFF
CDR3 DNA: TGTGCCAGCAGCGAGGGACTAGCGTACAATGAGCAGTTCTTC

J gene: TRBJ2-7
clone size: .
D gene: .
V gene: TRBV13
CDR3 protein: CASSLGEYSYEQYF
CDR3 DNA: TGTGCCAGCAGCTTGGGCGAGTACTCCTACGAGCAGTACTTC

J gene: TRBJ2-4
clone size: .
D gene: .
V gene: TRBV9
CDR3 protein: CASSGLLLAKNIQYF
CDR3 DNA: TGTGCCAGCAGTGGACTCTTACTAGCCAAAAACATTCAGTACTTC

J gene: TRBJ2-5
clone size: .
D gene: TRBD2
V gene: TRBV27
CDR3 protein: CASSLSTGTTLGEETQYF
CDR3 DNA: TGTGCCAGCAGTTTATCGACCGGGACTACCCTCGGCGAGGAGACCCAGTACTTC

J gene: TRBJ1-1
clone size: .
D gene: TRBD1
V gene: TRBV28
CDR3 protein: CASSEGANTEAFF
CDR3 DNA: TGTGCCAGCTCCGAGGGGGCGAACACTGAAGCTTTCTTT

J gene: TRBJ2-1
clone size: .
D gene: TRBD2
V gene: TRBV4-1
CDR3 protein: CASSQVPGLAGVGVYNEQFF
CDR3 DNA: TGCGCCAGCAGCCAGGTACCGGGACTAGCGGGAGTCGGTGTGTACAATGAGCAGTTCTTC